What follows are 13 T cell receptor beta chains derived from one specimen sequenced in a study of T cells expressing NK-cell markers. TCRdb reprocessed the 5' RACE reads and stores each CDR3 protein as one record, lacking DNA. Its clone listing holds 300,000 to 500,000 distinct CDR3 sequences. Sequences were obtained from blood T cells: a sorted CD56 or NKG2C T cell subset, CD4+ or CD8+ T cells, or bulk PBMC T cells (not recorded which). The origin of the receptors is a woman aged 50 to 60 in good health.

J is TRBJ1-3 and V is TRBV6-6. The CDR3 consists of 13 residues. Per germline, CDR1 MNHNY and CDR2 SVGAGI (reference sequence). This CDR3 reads CASTRGSGNTIYF.

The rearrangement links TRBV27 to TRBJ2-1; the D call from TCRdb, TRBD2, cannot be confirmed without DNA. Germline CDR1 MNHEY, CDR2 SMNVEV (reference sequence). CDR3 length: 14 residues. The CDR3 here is CASSPTTYYNEQFF.

The chain's CDR3 is CSVEGQGETYEQYF. The chain carries TRBV29-1 and TRBJ2-7; the D call from TCRdb, TRBD1, cannot be confirmed without DNA. CDR1 is SQVTM and CDR2 is ANQGSEA in the germline V gene. CDR3 length: 14 amino acids.

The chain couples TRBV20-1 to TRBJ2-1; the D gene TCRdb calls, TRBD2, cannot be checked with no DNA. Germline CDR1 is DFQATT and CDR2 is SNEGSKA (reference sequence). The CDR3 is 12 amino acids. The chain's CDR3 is CSARALGDEQFF.

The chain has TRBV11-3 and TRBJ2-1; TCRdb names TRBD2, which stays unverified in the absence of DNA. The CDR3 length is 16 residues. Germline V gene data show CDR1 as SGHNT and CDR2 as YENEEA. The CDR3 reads CASSLLLAGLYNEQFF.

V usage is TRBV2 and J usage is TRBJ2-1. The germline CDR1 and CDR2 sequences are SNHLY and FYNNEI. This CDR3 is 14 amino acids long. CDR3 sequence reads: CASTLTSPYNEQFF.

This chain's CDR3 is CASSPTGSGWTEAFF. V gene TRBV19 combines with J gene TRBJ1-1; TCRdb calls TRBD1, which cannot be checked without DNA. The CDR3 loop spans 15 amino acids. Germline assignment: CDR1 LNHDA and CDR2 SQIVND (reference sequence). Filled out from reference TRBV19 and TRBJ1-1, the complete variable domain reads DGGITQSPKYLFRKEGQNVTLSCEQNLNHDAMYWYRQDPGQGLRLIYYSQIVNDFQKGDIAEGYSVSREKKESFPLTVTSAQKNPTAFYLCASSPTGSGWTEAFFGQGTRLTVV.

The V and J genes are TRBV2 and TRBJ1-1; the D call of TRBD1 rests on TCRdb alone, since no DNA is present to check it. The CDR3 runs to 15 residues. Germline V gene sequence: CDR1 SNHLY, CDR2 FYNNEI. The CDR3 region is CASRRDSLMNTEAFF.

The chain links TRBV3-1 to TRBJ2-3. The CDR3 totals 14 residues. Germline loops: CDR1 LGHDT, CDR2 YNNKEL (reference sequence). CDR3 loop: CASSQRISTDTQYF.

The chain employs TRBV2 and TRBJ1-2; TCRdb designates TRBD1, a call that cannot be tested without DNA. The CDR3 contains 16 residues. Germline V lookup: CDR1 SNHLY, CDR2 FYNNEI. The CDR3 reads CASSQGLRDRSFGYTF.

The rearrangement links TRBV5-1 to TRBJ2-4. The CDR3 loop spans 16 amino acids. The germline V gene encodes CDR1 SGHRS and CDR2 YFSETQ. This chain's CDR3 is CASSDHSLGAKNIQYF.

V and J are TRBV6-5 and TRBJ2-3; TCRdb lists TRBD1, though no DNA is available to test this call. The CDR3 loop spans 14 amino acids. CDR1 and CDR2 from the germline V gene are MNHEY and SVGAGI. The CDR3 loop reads CASSYSKRTGLQYF.

The CDR3: CASNDQDEQFF. V is TRBV10-2 and J is TRBJ2-1. Per the germline V gene, CDR1 is WSHSY and CDR2 is SAAADI. The CDR3 spans 11 residues.